Reported below is one TCR beta chain. This sample stems from a study of Ad26.COV2.S vaccination and SARS-CoV-2 variants. Treatment: around 19 received Ad26.COV2.S at low or high dose, single or two shots; roughly five received placebo; per-sample allocation not given. Following the first vaccine or placebo injection, samples were taken on day 63. In germline, CDR1 is MNHNS, CDR2 SASEGT. V lost 2 bases to trimming and J lost 0 bases, with 14 bases between them. The CDR3 is 17 residues long. TCRdb's copy holds only in-frame clones and misses some; the assay was immunoSEQ multiplex PCR. The sample comprises about 320,000 clones, 70% to 90% of which are singletons, and about 2.1% rests with the top ten.

The source of this sequence is a person between 18 and 59 years old who received the Ad26.COV2.S COVID-19 vaccine or a placebo. The sequencing used peripheral blood, collected in a trial of Ad26.COV2.S vaccine versus placebo. This chain links TRBV6-1 with TRBJ2-1; the D is unclear. The CDR3 protein is CASSEMRRRTSYNEQFF. The CDR3 DNA follows: TGTGCCAGCAGTGAAATGCGGCGACGGACCTCCTACAATGAGCAGTTCTTC.